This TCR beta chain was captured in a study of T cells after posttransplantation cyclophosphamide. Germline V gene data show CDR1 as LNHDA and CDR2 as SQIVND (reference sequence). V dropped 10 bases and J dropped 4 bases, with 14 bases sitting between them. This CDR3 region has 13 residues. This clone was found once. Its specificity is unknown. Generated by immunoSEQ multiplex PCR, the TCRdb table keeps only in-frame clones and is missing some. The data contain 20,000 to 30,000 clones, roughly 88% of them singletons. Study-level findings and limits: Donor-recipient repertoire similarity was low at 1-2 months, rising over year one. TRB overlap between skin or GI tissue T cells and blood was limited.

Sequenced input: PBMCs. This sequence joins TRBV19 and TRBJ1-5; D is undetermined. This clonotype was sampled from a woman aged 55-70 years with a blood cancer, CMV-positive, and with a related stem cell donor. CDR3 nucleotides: TGTGCCACCACCTCAATCGGGAATCAGCCCCAGCATTTT. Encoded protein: CATTSIGNQPQHF.